The 24 T cell receptor beta chains below come from one sample, sequenced in a study of glioma-infiltrating T cells. Amplification of TCR alpha and beta CDR3 regions from RNA used iRepertoire nested multiplex PCR. MiXCR, applied by TCRdb to the multiplex PCR reads, yields one record per CDR3 protein. The table has approximately 140,000 distinct CDR3 sequences, 20% to 25% seen once. Sequenced material: glioma tissue, nonneoplastic brain tissue, or PBMCs (not recorded which). These receptors originate from a human donor with low-grade glioma or glioblastoma, undergoing nonglioma brain surgery, or in good health (not recorded which).

A remark on this clonotype: One junction end disagrees with the germline gene, perhaps due to a read error. The chain has TRBV18 and TRBJ2-3; a weak D match, TRBD2 (5 bases). The CDR3 sequence is 16 residues long. Germline lookup yields CDR1 KGHSH and CDR2 LQKENI. The CDR3 spells CASSPRTPAGTDTQYF. Here the CDR3 DNA reads TGTGCCAGCTCACCCCGGACTCCTGCAGGCACCGATACGCAGTATTTT.

There are many counts of this clonotype. The genes are TRBV6-2 or TRBV6-3 and TRBJ2-5, with 8 bases matching TRBD1. Germline trimming cut 2 bases from V and 14 bases from J; bases unmatched to any gene: 7. The CDR3 runs to 12 residues. The germline CDR1 and CDR2 sequences are MNHEY and SVGEGT. The CDR3 DNA sequence: TGTGCCAGCAGTTACCCCGACAGGGGAACATACTTC. It yields the protein CASSYPDRGTYF.

A few counts support this clonotype. The chain joins TRBV7-3 to TRBJ2-1, with D perhaps matching TRBD2 (7 bases). Germline values: CDR1 SGHTA, CDR2 FQGTGA. CDR3 length: 18 amino acids. The V gene lost 5 bases and the J gene lost 0 bases, with 20 bases spanning the gap. The CDR3 region is CASSPRGGGGSSYNEQFF. The CDR3 DNA sequence: TGTGCCAGCAGCCCCAGGGGAGGGGGGGGCAGCTCCTACAATGAGCAGTTCTTC.

This clonotype appeared a few times. The V gene is TRBV5-1, the J gene TRBJ2-1; D gene uncertain. Deletions cut 4 bases from V and 7 bases from J, with 12 bases between. The CDR3 totals 13 residues. The germline CDR1 and CDR2 sequences are SGHRS and YFSETQ. For the CDR3, the DNA is TGCGCCAGCAGCCTGGTGGCAGTAAATGAGCAGTTCTTC. Encoded protein: CASSLVAVNEQFF.

This clonotype was seen a handful of times. The junction differs from germline at one of its ends, possibly a read error. DNA for the CDR3: TGTGCCAGCAGCCAAGCCGGAGCCCTGGGGGCCAACGTCCTTACTTTC. It encodes CASSQAGALGANVLTF. The chain uses TRBV27 and TRBJ2-6, with TRBD1 as a possible D gene (6 bases). The CDR3 contains 16 residues. Germline-derived CDR1 and CDR2 are MNHEY and SMNVEV (reference sequence).

Of note for this clonotype: Germline is not matched at one junction end, which may reflect a read error. This chain uses TRBV4-1 with TRBJ2-3, with 7 bases fitting TRBD1. The CDR3 length is 13 residues. Germline CDR1 and CDR2: MGHRA and YSYEKL. CDR3 protein: CASSVTGTDTQYF. The CDR3 region has the DNA TGTGCCAGCAGCGTGACAGGGACAGATACGCAGTATTTT.

With regard to this clonotype: A clone one base away is much larger, so this may be a read error. The V and J genes are TRBV6-5 and TRBJ2-1; D tentatively fits TRBD1 or TRBD2 (6 bases each). This CDR3 contains 13 residues. CDR1 and CDR2 from the germline V gene are MNHEY and SVGAGI. The CDR3 reads CASRRDIPNEQSF. The CDR3, as DNA: TGTGCCAGCAGGCGGGACATTCCCAATGAGCAGTCCTTC.

This chain connects TRBV12-3 or TRBV12-4 to TRBJ2-1; 14 positions agree with TRBD2. The CDR3 runs 15 residues. V lost 7 bases, J lost 15 bases, and 14 bases stayed unmatched. The CDR3 DNA is TGTGCCAGCATCGAGCGGGGACTAGCGGGGGCCGCGGTGTTCTTC. Amino acids: CASIERGLAGAAVFF.

This clonotype was counted many times. The genes are TRBV6-1 and TRBJ1-1; no clear D gene. The germline gives CDR1 MNHNS, CDR2 SASEGT. The CDR3 runs to 11 residues. Trimming took 6 bases from V and 8 from J, leaving 10 bases between them. The CDR3 loop is CASRDNKEAFF. DNA for the CDR3: TGTGCCAGCAGAGACAACAAAGAAGCTTTCTTT.

Ten or more counts support this clonotype. The chain links TRBV6-1 to TRBJ2-7; possibly TRBD1 for D (5 bases). V was trimmed by 6 bases and J by 6 bases, leaving 15 bases between them. The CDR3 has 13 residues. Per germline, CDR1 MNHNS and CDR2 SASEGT. This chain's CDR3 is CASSQAGLPEQYV. For the CDR3, the DNA is TGTGCCAGCAGCCAAGCAGGGCTCCCCGAGCAGTACGTC.

With respect to this clonotype: Given a much more abundant clone one base away, this may be a read error. The gene calls are TRBV20-1 and TRBJ2-3, with D unclear. Germline CDR1 reads DFQATT; CDR2 reads SNEGSKA (reference sequence). The CDR3 has 13 residues. Trimming shortened V by 3 bases and J by 6 bases, and 13 bases separated the two germline ends. The CDR3 bases are TGCAGTGCTAGGGCTACTCGCTCCGATACGCAGTATTTT. This encodes CSARATRSDTQYF.

This clonotype was observed a few times. The V call is TRBV20-1, the J call TRBJ2-2; TRBD2 matches at 13 bases. The germline CDR1 and CDR2 sequences are DFQATT and SNEGSKA (reference sequence). CDR3 length: 15 residues. J lost 4 bases, V lost 6 bases, and 5 bases had no gene match. The CDR3 is CSARGLAGPTGELFF. DNA for the CDR3: TGCAGTGCCCGGGGACTAGCGGGGCCCACCGGGGAGCTGTTTTTT.

At least ten counts were recorded for this clonotype. The chain has TRBV20-1 and TRBJ1-1, with D tentatively TRBD1 (5 bases). V shed 3 bases and J shed 0 bases, with 14 bases lying between them. The germline CDR1 and CDR2 sequences are DFQATT and SNEGSKA (reference sequence). The CDR3 is made up of 15 amino acids. The CDR3 DNA reads TGCAGTGCTAGGATCGGTGGGGGTATGAACACTGAAGCTTTCTTT. This gives the protein CSARIGGGMNTEAFF.

A single count supports this clonotype. A clone one base away is much larger, so this may be a read error. The chain recombines TRBV14 with TRBJ2-3; either TRBD1 or TRBD2 may fit D (6 bases each). Germline CDR1 reads SGHDN; CDR2 reads FVKESK. CDR3 length equals 16 residues. CDR3 residues: CASSQDRTGAEDTQCF. The CDR3 bases are TGTGCCAGCAGCCAAGATCGAACGGGGGCGGAAGATACGCAGTGTTTT.

This clonotype came up once. V is TRBV7-9 and J is TRBJ1-5, with 8 bases lining up with TRBD1. The germline CDR1 and CDR2 sequences are SEHNR and FQNEAQ (reference sequence). CDR3 length: 16 residues. The V and J ends lost 1 base and 1 base, in that order; junction bases with no gene match: 3. This CDR3 is CASSLGTGLSNQPQHF. The CDR3 coding sequence is TGTGCCAGCAGCTTAGGGACAGGGCTAAGCAATCAGCCCCAGCATTTT.

Only a few counts were recorded for this clonotype. The rearrangement uses TRBV28 and TRBJ2-7, with D hard to call. The length of the CDR3 is 11 residues. Deletions cut 4 bases from V and 4 bases from J, with 5 bases between. The germline V gene has CDR1 MDHEN and CDR2 SYDVKM. CDR3 sequence: CASSSNYEQYV. As DNA, the CDR3 is TGTGCCAGCAGTTCAAATTACGAGCAGTACGTC.

This clonotype was observed at least ten times. This chain links TRBV27 with TRBJ1-6; D is possibly TRBD1 (6 bases). V gave up 1 base and J gave up 2 bases, with 12 bases separating them. In germline, CDR1 is MNHEY, CDR2 SMNVEV (reference sequence). This CDR3 contains 17 residues. The CDR3 bases are TGTGCCAGCAGTTTATTGAGGGGGGACGCCTATAATTCACCCCTCCACTTT. This sequence encodes CASSLLRGDAYNSPLHF.

The chain has TRBV2 and TRBJ1-1, with D perhaps matching TRBD1 (6 bases). The CDR3 has 13 residues. The V gene's germline CDR1 is SNHLY and CDR2 FYNNEI. V lost 7 bases and J lost 1, with 10 bases in between. This CDR3 is CASIRTENTEAFF. The CDR3 coding sequence is TGTGCCAGCATACGGACAGAGAACACTGAAGCTTTCTTT.

J is TRBJ2-3 and V is TRBV28, with 13 bases identical to TRBD2. Trimming removed 2 bases from V and 0 bases from J; junction bases left unmatched: 8. Looked up from germline, CDR1 is MDHEN and CDR2 is SYDVKM. The CDR3 is 19 residues long. CDR3 in amino acids: CASSLQWTSGSSSTDTQYF. DNA for the CDR3: TGTGCCAGCAGTTTACAATGGACTAGCGGGAGTTCTAGCACAGATACGCAGTATTTT.

Concerning this clonotype itself: One base away lies a much larger clone, so this may be a sequencing read error. The chain employs TRBV2 and TRBJ2-7, with 9 bases identical to TRBD2. Germline V gene data show CDR1 as SNHLY and CDR2 as FYNNEI. The CDR3 loop spans 14 amino acids. The junction had 8 bases not matched to a gene; V was cut back by 11 bases and J by 0 bases. CDR3 nucleotide sequence: TGTGCCGGCAAGGCTAGCGGGGACTCCTACGAGCAGTACGTC. Its translation: CAGKASGDSYEQYV.

The V and J genes are TRBV3-1 and TRBJ2-5; possibly TRBD1 for D (6 bases). The CDR3 extends over 14 amino acids. The germline V gene encodes CDR1 LGHDT and CDR2 YNNKEL (reference sequence). V gave up 1 base and J gave up 3 bases, with 9 bases separating them. CDR3 bases: TGTGCCAGCAGCCAAGGACAGGCGGAAGAGACCCAGTACTTC. Translated, it gives CASSQGQAEETQYF.

The chain recombines TRBV2 with TRBJ2-4; the D gene is possibly TRBD1 (6 bases). Per germline, CDR1 SNHLY and CDR2 FYNNEI. This CDR3 has 12 amino acids. Between the trimmed V and J ends, which lost 6 bases and 7 bases, there was a span of 10 bases. Here the CDR3 DNA reads TGTGCCAGCAGGGGAACAGGGAACATTCAGTACTTC. This codes for CASRGTGNIQYF.

The table lists this clonotype with many counts. This chain connects TRBV19 to TRBJ2-1; perhaps TRBD1 as D (6 bases). CDR1 and CDR2 (germline): LNHDA, SQIVND (reference sequence). V was trimmed by 3 bases and J by 0 bases, leaving 9 bases between them. The CDR3 has 15 residues. CDR3 amino acids: CASSIRGGSYNEQFF. The CDR3 coding sequence is TGTGCCAGTAGTATCAGGGGCGGCTCCTACAATGAGCAGTTCTTC.

The genes are TRBV19 and TRBJ1-6; 8 nucleotides line up with TRBD1. The CDR3 covers 13 residues. Germline V gene lookup returns CDR1 LNHDA and CDR2 SQIVND (reference sequence). With V trimmed by 2 bases and J by 9 bases, 0 bases remained unmatched. The CDR3 nucleotides read TGTGCCAGTAGTATACAGGGGGCTTCACCCCTCCACTTT. Its translation is CASSIQGASPLHF.